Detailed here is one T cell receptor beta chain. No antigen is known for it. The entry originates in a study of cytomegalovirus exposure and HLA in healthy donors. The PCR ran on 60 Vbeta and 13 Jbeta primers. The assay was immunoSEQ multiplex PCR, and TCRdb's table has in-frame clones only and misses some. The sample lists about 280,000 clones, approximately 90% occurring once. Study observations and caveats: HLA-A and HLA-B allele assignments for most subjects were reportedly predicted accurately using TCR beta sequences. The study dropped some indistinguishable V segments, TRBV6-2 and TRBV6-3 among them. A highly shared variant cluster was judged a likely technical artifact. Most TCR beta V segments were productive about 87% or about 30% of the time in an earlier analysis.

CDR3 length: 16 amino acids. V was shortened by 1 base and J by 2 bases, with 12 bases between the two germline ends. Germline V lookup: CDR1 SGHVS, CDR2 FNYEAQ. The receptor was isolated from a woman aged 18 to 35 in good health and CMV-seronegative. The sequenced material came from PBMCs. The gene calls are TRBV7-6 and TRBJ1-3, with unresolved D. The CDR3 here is CASSLGSRGTGNTIYF. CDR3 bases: TGTGCCAGCAGCTTAGGTTCTAGAGGGACTGGAAACACCATATATTTT.